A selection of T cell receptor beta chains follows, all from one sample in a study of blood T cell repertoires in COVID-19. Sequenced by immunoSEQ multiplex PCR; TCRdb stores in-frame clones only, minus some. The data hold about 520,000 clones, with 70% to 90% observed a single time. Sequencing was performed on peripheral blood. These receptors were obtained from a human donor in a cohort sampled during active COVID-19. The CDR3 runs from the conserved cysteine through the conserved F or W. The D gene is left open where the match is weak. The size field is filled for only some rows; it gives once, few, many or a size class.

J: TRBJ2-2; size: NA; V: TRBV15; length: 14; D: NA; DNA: TGTGCCACCAGCGGGACATTGAACACCGGGGAGCTGTTTTTT; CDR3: CATSGTLNTGELFF
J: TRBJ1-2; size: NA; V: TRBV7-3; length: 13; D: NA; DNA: TGTGCCAGCATCGATCAGGGGAACTATGGCTACACCTTC; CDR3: CASIDQGNYGYTF
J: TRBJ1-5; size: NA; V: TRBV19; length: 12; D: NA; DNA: TGTGCCAGTAGTATCGGCGGTCAGCCCCAGCATTTT; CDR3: CASSIGGQPQHF
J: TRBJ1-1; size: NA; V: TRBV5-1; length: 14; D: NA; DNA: TGCGCCAGCAGCTCGACAGGCGTCAGCACTGAAGCTTTCTTT; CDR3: CASSSTGVSTEAFF
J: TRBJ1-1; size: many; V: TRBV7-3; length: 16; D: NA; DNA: TGTGCCAGCAGCTTATTTGGAGTTGGAGTGAACACTGAAGCTTTCTTT; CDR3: CASSLFGVGVNTEAFF
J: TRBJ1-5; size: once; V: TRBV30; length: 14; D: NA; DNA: TGTGCCTGGAGTGTACTGGGGGCGGGTCAGCCCCAGCATTTT; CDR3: CAWSVLGAGQPQHF
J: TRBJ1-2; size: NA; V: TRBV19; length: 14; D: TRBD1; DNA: TGTGCCAGTACCCCAGCGGACAGGAAGGGGGGCTACACCTTC; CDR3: CASTPADRKGGYTF
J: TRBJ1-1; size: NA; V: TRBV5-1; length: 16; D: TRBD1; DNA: TGCGCCAGCAGCATATCACCGGGACAGGGGGACACTGAAGCTTTCTTT; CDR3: CASSISPGQGDTEAFF
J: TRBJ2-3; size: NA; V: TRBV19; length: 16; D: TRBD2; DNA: TGTGCCAGTAGACTAGCGGGAGGGCCTATCACAGATACGCAGTATTTT; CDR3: CASRLAGGPITDTQYF
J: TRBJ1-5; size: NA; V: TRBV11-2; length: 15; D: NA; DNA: TGTGCCAGCAGCTTAGTAGGGGGATTTCAGGAGCCCCAGCATTTT; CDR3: CASSLVGGFQEPQHF
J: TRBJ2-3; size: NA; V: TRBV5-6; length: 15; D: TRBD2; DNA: TGTGCCAGCAGCTTTCCGGGACTAGGCACAGATACGCAGTATTTT; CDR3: CASSFPGLGTDTQYF
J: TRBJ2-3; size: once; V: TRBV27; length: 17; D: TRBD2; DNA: TGTGCCAGCAGTCTTAGACTAGCGGGAGTGAGCACAGATACGCAGTATTTT; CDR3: CASSLRLAGVSTDTQYF
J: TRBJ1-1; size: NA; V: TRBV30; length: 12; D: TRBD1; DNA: TGTGCCTGGGATGGACAGGGCGAGGAAGCTTTCTTT; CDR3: CAWDGQGEEAFF
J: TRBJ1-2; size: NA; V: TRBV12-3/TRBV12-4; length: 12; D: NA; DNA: TGTGCCAGCAGCGACAGCCCTTATGGCTACACCTTC; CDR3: CASSDSPYGYTF
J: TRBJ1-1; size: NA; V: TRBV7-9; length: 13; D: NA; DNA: TGTGCCGGGAAGCGGGCCCTGAACACTGAAGCTTTCTTT; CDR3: CAGKRALNTEAFF
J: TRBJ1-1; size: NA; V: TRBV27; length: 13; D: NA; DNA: TGTGCCAGCAGTTTATCCCCGTACACTGAAGCTTTCTTT; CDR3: CASSLSPYTEAFF
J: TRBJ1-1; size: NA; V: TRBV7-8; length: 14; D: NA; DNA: TGTGCCAGCAGCTTAGGTGGAGGAGTTCCTGAAGCTTTCTTT; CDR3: CASSLGGGVPEAFF